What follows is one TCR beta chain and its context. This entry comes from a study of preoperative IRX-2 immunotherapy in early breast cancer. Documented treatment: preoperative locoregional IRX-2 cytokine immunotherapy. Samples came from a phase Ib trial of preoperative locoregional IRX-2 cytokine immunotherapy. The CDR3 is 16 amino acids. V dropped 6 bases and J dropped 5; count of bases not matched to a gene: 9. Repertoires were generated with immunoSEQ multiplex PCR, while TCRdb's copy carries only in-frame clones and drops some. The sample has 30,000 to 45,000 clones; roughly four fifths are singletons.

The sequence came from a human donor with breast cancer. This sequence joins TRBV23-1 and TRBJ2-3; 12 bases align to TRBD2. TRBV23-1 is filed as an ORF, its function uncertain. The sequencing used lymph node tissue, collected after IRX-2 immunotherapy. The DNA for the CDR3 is TGCGCCAGCAGCCAAGTACTAGCGGGGGGCAGAGATACGCAGTATTTT. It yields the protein CASSQVLAGGRDTQYF.